These 28 T cell receptor beta chains originate from one sample sequenced in a study of cytomegalovirus exposure and HLA in healthy donors. The PCR was carried out with 60 Vbeta primers and 13 Jbeta primers. Data came from immunoSEQ multiplex PCR; TCRdb stores just in-frame clones and leaves some out. The sample contains more than 140,000 clones, around 66% of which appear only once. Sequencing was done on a sample of PBMCs. The receptors stem from a woman aged 25 to 39 in good health and CMV-seropositive.

This clone has only a few counts. This chain uses TRBV6-6 with TRBJ2-7; 10 bases are a match to TRBD2. Germline V gene lookup returns CDR1 MNHNY and CDR2 SVGAGI (reference sequence). CDR3 length: 16 residues. The J segment lost 4 bases and the V segment lost 1 base, leaving 7 bases of the junction unmatched. CDR3 nucleotides: TGTGCCAGCAGTTACTATAGGACTAGCGGAGGATACGAGCAGTACTTC. This sequence encodes CASSYYRTSGGYEQYF.

J is TRBJ1-2 and V is TRBV27, with a possible D match to TRBD1 (5 bases). V lost 6 bases and J 0 bases, leaving 23 bases between the germline ends. Per germline, CDR1 MNHEY and CDR2 SMNVEV (reference sequence). The CDR3 loop spans 18 amino acids. Here the CDR3 DNA reads TGTGCCAGCAGCCGATCTAGGGGCGTGCGGGAGACTAACTATGGCTACACCTTC. This codes for CASSRSRGVRETNYGYTF.

V gene TRBV11-2 combines with J gene TRBJ2-1, with TRBD2 matching 11 bases. Germline V gene lookup returns CDR1 SGHAT and CDR2 FQNNGV. V shed 5 bases, J shed 6 bases, and the junction held 9 bases outside the gene matches. The CDR3 length is 16 residues. The CDR3 nucleotides are TGTGCCAGCAGCGCCATTAGCGGGAGGGGTAGCAATGAGCAGTTCTTC. The encoded protein is CASSAISGRGSNEQFF.

This chain uses TRBV7-9 with TRBJ1-2, with 11 bases fitting TRBD1. CDR3 length equals 15 residues. V was pared by 4 bases and J by 6 bases, with 7 bases of the junction left unmatched. Germline V gene sequence: CDR1 SEHNR, CDR2 FQNEAQ (reference sequence). In DNA form, the CDR3 reads TGTGCCAGCAGCTCCTTGGACAGGGGGCTTGATGGCTACACCTTC. Residues: CASSSLDRGLDGYTF.

Note on this clone: Other DNA sequences in the same sample also yield this CDR3. V gene TRBV30 combines with J gene TRBJ1-6, with D possibly matching TRBD1 (6 bases). Trimming removed 0 bases from V and 6 bases from J, with 15 bases in between. The CDR3 runs to 16 residues. Germline V CDR1 and CDR2: GTSNPN, SVGIG (reference sequence). The CDR3 nucleotides are TGTGCCTGGAGTGTCCTTTCCACAGGGATTAATTCACCCCTCCACTTT. Its translation is CAWSVLSTGINSPLHF.

V and J are TRBV27 and TRBJ2-7; D may be TRBD2 (6 bases). In germline, CDR1 is MNHEY, CDR2 SMNVEV (reference sequence). V gave up 6 bases and J gave up 7 bases, with 16 bases separating them. The CDR3 contains 13 residues. CDR3 sequence reads: CASSWGGVREQYF. The CDR3 DNA reads as TGTGCCAGCAGCTGGGGCGGGGTTCGGGAGCAGTACTTC.

This clone was seen a few times. The chain has TRBV9 and TRBJ1-4; weak D call: TRBD1 (6 bases). The germline CDR1 and CDR2 sequences are SGDLS and YYNGEE. The V gene lost 4 bases and the J gene lost 8 bases, with 15 bases spanning the gap. This CDR3 is 14 amino acids long. CDR3 loop: CASSTRPGTEKLFF. Here the CDR3 DNA reads TGTGCCAGCAGCACCCGCCCAGGGACAGAAAAACTGTTTTTT.

CDR3 DNA sequence: TGTGCCAGCAAGATTACGGAGTCCACAGATACGCAGTATTTT. Translated, it gives CASKITESTDTQYF. V is TRBV2 and J is TRBJ2-3; D is unresolved. In germline, CDR1 is SNHLY, CDR2 FYNNEI. V was shortened by 7 bases and J by 2 bases, with 13 bases between the two germline ends. The CDR3 extends over 14 amino acids.

J is TRBJ1-2 and V is TRBV7-9, with TRBD1 matching over 7 bases. The V gene end was trimmed by 5 bases and the J gene end by 4 bases; junction bases not matched to a gene: 4. CDR1 SEHNR and CDR2 FQNEAQ come from the germline V gene (reference sequence). The CDR3 consists of 13 residues. The CDR3 region has the DNA TGTGCCAGCAGCCTCGGGACAGTCTATGGCTACACCTTC. This translates into CASSLGTVYGYTF.

J is TRBJ1-5 and V is TRBV7-8, with D hard to call. Per the germline V gene, CDR1 is SGHVS and CDR2 is FQNEAQ. V lost 1 base to trimming and J lost 3 bases, with 7 bases between them. The CDR3 sequence is 14 residues long. This CDR3 reads CASSLDDTNQPQHF. In DNA, the CDR3 is TGTGCCAGCAGCTTAGACGACACCAATCAGCCCCAGCATTTT.

The gene calls are TRBV7-6 and TRBJ2-2, with 10 bases fitting TRBD1. CDR1 is SGHVS and CDR2 is FNYEAQ in the germline V gene. This CDR3 is built from 16 residues. V was pared by 6 bases and J by 8 bases, with 12 bases of the junction left unmatched. CDR3 sequence reads: CASSSPDRGLRGELFF. CDR3 nucleotides: TGTGCCAGCAGTTCCCCCGACAGGGGGCTGAGGGGGGAGCTGTTTTTT.

This clone was detected only once. This chain uses TRBV30 with TRBJ1-2; D perhaps matches TRBD1 (6 bases). Germline lookup yields CDR1 GTSNPN and CDR2 SVGIG (reference sequence). The CDR3 loop spans 12 amino acids. Trimming pared 5 bases from V and 7 bases from J, leaving 14 bases between. CDR3 region: CAWEQGSLGYTF. CDR3 in DNA: TGTGCCTGGGAACAGGGATCTCTTGGCTACACCTTC.

The chain has TRBV7-6 and TRBJ2-7; 7 positions agree with TRBD2. There are 14 residues in the CDR3. Trimming cost V 5 bases and J 6 bases; bases outside gene matches: 10. The germline CDR1 and CDR2 sequences are SGHVS and FNYEAQ. In nucleotides, the CDR3 is TGTGCCAGCAGCCTCTCCACTAGCGTCCCCGAGCAGTACTTC. This gives the protein CASSLSTSVPEQYF.

V and J are TRBV5-4 and TRBJ2-3; maybe TRBD2 (7 bases). V was shortened by 2 bases and J by 6 bases, with 19 bases between the two germline ends. Germline V lookup: CDR1 SGHNT, CDR2 YYREEE (reference sequence). The CDR3 is made up of 16 amino acids. CDR3 bases: TGTGCCAGCAGCTTAGCTGGGGGGGCCGGGAGGGATACGCAGTATTTT. Protein product: CASSLAGGAGRDTQYF.

This rearrangement joins TRBV7-9 to TRBJ2-7; D is possibly TRBD2 (6 bases). Germline CDR1 reads SEHNR; CDR2 reads FQNEAQ (reference sequence). The germline V and J ends were trimmed by 5 bases and 3 bases, with 17 bases remaining between them. The CDR3 consists of 15 residues. The CDR3 DNA follows: TGTGCCAGCAGCCACAGAGGGAGGCCGGACTACGAGCAGTACTTC. As protein: CASSHRGRPDYEQYF. The variable domain in full, completed from reference TRBV7-9 and TRBJ2-7, reads DTGVSQNPRHKITKRGQNVTFRCDPISEHNRLYWYRQTLGQGPEFLTYFQNEAQLEKSRLLSDRFSAERPKGSFSTLEIQRTEQGDSAMYLCASSHRGRPDYEQYFGPGTRLTVT.

This chain links TRBV5-6 with TRBJ2-1; the D gene is possibly TRBD2 (5 bases). This CDR3 contains 15 residues. V was clipped by 4 bases and J by 1 base, with 12 bases between them. Germline V gives CDR1 SGHDT, CDR2 YYEEEE. CDR3 in amino acids: CASSHGLISYNEQFF. As DNA, the CDR3 is TGTGCCAGCAGCCACGGACTCATTTCCTACAATGAGCAGTTCTTC.

This chain links TRBV6-5 with TRBJ2-7; D may be TRBD1 (5 bases). Germline CDR1 reads MNHEY; CDR2 reads SVGAGI. V was clipped by 3 bases and J by 6 bases, with 12 bases between them. The CDR3 consists of 13 residues. The CDR3 coding sequence is TGTGCCAGCAGTTATACCCAGGGTGGCGAGCAGTACTTC. Translation: CASSYTQGGEQYF.

The chain combines TRBV5-1 with TRBJ1-2; D is possibly TRBD1 (6 bases). CDR1 and CDR2 from the germline V gene are SGHRS and YFSETQ. Trimming cost V 3 bases and J 3 bases, with 12 bases left between them. This CDR3 comprises 14 residues. The CDR3: CASSYDRWDYGYTF. In DNA, the CDR3 is TGCGCCAGCAGCTATGACAGGTGGGACTATGGCTACACCTTC.

This rearrangement joins TRBV18 to TRBJ1-2; TRBD1 matches 8 bases. CDR3 length equals 14 residues. Germline CDR1 is KGHSH and CDR2 is LQKENI. J gave up 8 bases and V 6 bases, and 11 bases lay outside the gene matches. CDR3 sequence: CASSPVQGAEGYTF. CDR3 bases: TGTGCCAGCTCTCCAGTCCAGGGGGCGGAAGGCTACACCTTC.

V is TRBV11-2 and J is TRBJ1-2; D possibly corresponds to TRBD1 (6 bases). Per the germline V gene, CDR1 is SGHAT and CDR2 is FQNNGV. The ends were cut back, 3 bases at V and 0 bases at J, with 11 bases in the middle. CDR3 length equals 15 residues. The DNA for the CDR3 is TGTGCCAGCAGCTTTTGGACAGAAACTAACTATGGCTACACCTTC. Translating it yields CASSFWTETNYGYTF.

This chain uses TRBV6-1 with TRBJ1-2; 9 bases match TRBD1. This CDR3 region has 15 residues. Germline V gene lookup returns CDR1 MNHNS and CDR2 SASEGT. J was trimmed by 2 bases and V by 6 bases; bases with no gene match: 7. The CDR3 DNA reads TGTGCCAGCAGGGAACCCGGACAGGGGAACTATGGCTACACCTTC. Translating it yields CASREPGQGNYGYTF.

This chain uses TRBV2 with TRBJ1-2; D is uncertain. The V gene lost 9 bases and the J gene lost 8 bases, with 16 bases spanning the gap. Per germline, CDR1 SNHLY and CDR2 FYNNEI. The CDR3 consists of 12 residues. CDR3 sequence: CASSGNWRGYTF. In DNA, the CDR3 is TGTGCCAGTTCGGGGAATTGGCGAGGCTACACCTTC. Full variable domain (rest looked up from reference TRBV2 and TRBJ1-2): EPEVTQTPSHQVTQMGQEVILRCVPISNHLYFYWYRQILGQKVEFLVSFYNNEISEKSEIFDDQFSVERPDGSNFTLKIRSTKLEDSAMYFCASSGNWRGYTFGSGTRLTVV.

This clone showed up just a few times. The chain combines TRBV6-5 with TRBJ1-1, with TRBD1 as a possible D gene (5 bases). CDR3 length equals 13 residues. CDR1 and CDR2 from the germline V gene are MNHEY and SVGAGI. V was trimmed by 6 bases and J by 1 base, leaving 9 bases between them. Here the CDR3 DNA reads TGTGCCAGCAGAACCAGGGAGAACACTGAAGCTTTCTTT. Translated, it gives CASRTRENTEAFF.

The rearrangement uses TRBV28 and TRBJ2-7, with D possibly matching TRBD2 (5 bases). V lost 8 bases and J 6 bases, leaving 14 bases between the germline ends. Germline CDR1 is MDHEN and CDR2 is SYDVKM. The length of the CDR3 is 12 residues. The chain's CDR3 is CASGLPHSEQYF. For the CDR3, the DNA is TGTGCCAGCGGACTCCCACATAGCGAGCAGTACTTC.

The chain combines TRBV19 with TRBJ2-5, with TRBD2 matching 8 bases. The germline V gene encodes CDR1 LNHDA and CDR2 SQIVND (reference sequence). The CDR3 loop spans 14 amino acids. V shed 5 bases and J 1 base; nucleotides not matched to a gene: 3. The CDR3 DNA reads as TGTGCCAGTAGTCGCGGGGGGCCCCAAGAGACCCAGTACTTC. Its protein is CASSRGGPQETQYF.

This chain connects TRBV5-1 to TRBJ1-1; no clear D gene. Per germline, CDR1 SGHRS and CDR2 YFSETQ. This CDR3 comprises 14 residues. Trimming cost V 0 bases and J 3 bases, with 9 bases left between them. The DNA for the CDR3 is TGCGCCAGCAGCTTGGACAGTCCTTACACTGAAGCTTTCTTT. It yields the protein CASSLDSPYTEAFF. Complete variable domain (other parts from reference TRBV5-1 and TRBJ1-1): KAGVTQTPRYLIKTRGQQVTLSCSPISGHRSVSWYQQTPGQGLQFLFEYFSETQRNKGNFPGRFSGRQFSNSRSEMNVSTLELGDSALYLCASSLDSPYTEAFFGQGTRLTVV.

This clone turned up a few times. This sequence joins TRBV27 and TRBJ1-2, with 9 bases lining up with TRBD1. The germline V gene encodes CDR1 MNHEY and CDR2 SMNVEV (reference sequence). This CDR3 region has 14 residues. J lost 4 bases, V lost 6 bases, and 6 bases had no gene match. The CDR3 DNA reads TGTGCCAGCAGGAGGGACAGGGTGGGCTATGGCTACACCTTC. Its protein is CASRRDRVGYGYTF.

The chain is built from TRBV6-4 and TRBJ2-1; 7 bases map to TRBD1. There are 13 residues in the CDR3. CDR1 is MRHNA, CDR2 SNTAGT, per germline. The CDR3 sequence: CGLFRGKEHEQFF. The CDR3 bases are TGTGGACTGTTCAGGGGGAAGGAGCATGAGCAGTTCTTC.